This T cell receptor beta chain was profiled in a study of regulatory T cells in long-lasting Graves disease. As for the study in general: More than 5 years of antithyroid drugs with positive TSH receptor antibodies defined persistent Graves' disease. Study outcomes and limitations: Preferential use of TRBV28, TRBJ1-2 and TRBJ2-5 was seen in persistent disease. The persistent group shared 2,500 or so public clonotypes, more than the approximately 890 shared by new patients.

Stated time point: persistent/refractory GD, antithyroid drugs over 5 years with positive TRAb. Extracted PBMC RNA gave rise to the TCR library. The source of the patients was an endocrinology department in Xi'an, China. Library construction for TCR beta used iRepertoire HTBI primers and Arm-PCR of CDR3 regions. TCRdb re-called the multiplex PCR reads through MiXCR, storing one row per CDR3 protein. The sample shows a few hundred thousand distinct CDR3 sequences, 20% to 25% of them seen only once. On this clonotype itself: Its matching antigen is unknown.

This CDR3 comprises 14 residues. J gave up 2 bases and V 5 bases, and 5 bases lay outside the gene matches. Germline assignment: CDR1 MNHEY and CDR2 SMNVEV (reference sequence). Sequences were derived from peripheral blood mononuclear cells (PBMCs), sampled when the disease was refractory, from a patient treated with antithyroid drugs. This clonotype was sampled from a female donor with Graves disease. The V and J genes are TRBV27 and TRBJ2-5, with TRBD2 matching over 7 bases. In DNA form, the CDR3 reads TGTGCCAGCAGTGCCAATAGCGGGCAAGAGACCCAGTACTTC. Its protein is CASSANSGQETQYF.